These 20 T cell receptor beta chains originate from one sample sequenced in a study of cytomegalovirus exposure and HLA in healthy donors. With 60 Vbeta and 13 Jbeta primers, the PCR was carried out. The repertoire was sequenced with immunoSEQ multiplex PCR; TCRdb's copy has only in-frame clones and lacks some. This sample yields 120,000 to 150,000 clones, of which around 75% are seen a single time; less than 3.5% belongs to the top ten. The sample comprised PBMCs. The origin of the receptors is a young woman in good health and CMV-seronegative.

The chain uses TRBV5-1 and TRBJ1-1; D might be TRBD1 (6 bases). V was cut by 3 bases and J by 4 bases, with 19 bases left in between. The length of the CDR3 is 16 residues. Germline-derived CDR1 and CDR2 are SGHRS and YFSETQ. CDR3 in amino acids: CASSSLVSRGITEAFF. The CDR3 nucleotides are TGCGCCAGCAGCTCCCTTGTCTCGAGGGGGATCACTGAAGCTTTCTTT.

This chain joins TRBV2 and TRBJ2-3; perhaps TRBD2 as D (7 bases). Germline V gene data show CDR1 as SNHLY and CDR2 as FYNNEI. Trimming shortened V by 3 bases and J by 6 bases, and 16 bases separated the two germline ends. The CDR3 spans 15 residues. This chain's CDR3 is CASSDGGGAADTQYF. The DNA for the CDR3 is TGTGCCAGCAGTGACGGAGGGGGGGCCGCCGATACGCAGTATTTT. Full variable domain (remainder filled in from reference TRBV2 and TRBJ2-3): EPEVTQTPSHQVTQMGQEVILRCVPISNHLYFYWYRQILGQKVEFLVSFYNNEISEKSEIFDDQFSVERPDGSNFTLKIRSTKLEDSAMYFCASSDGGGAADTQYFGPGTRLTVL.

This rearrangement joins TRBV7-9 to TRBJ2-7; D remains unclear. The ends were cut back, 2 bases at V and 0 bases at J, with 11 bases in the middle. The CDR3 length is 15 residues. Per germline, CDR1 SEHNR and CDR2 FQNEAQ (reference sequence). CDR3: CASSLSTVSSYEQYF. The CDR3 nucleotides read TGTGCCAGCAGCTTAAGTACAGTTAGCTCCTACGAGCAGTACTTC. Looking up the rest from reference TRBV7-9 and TRBJ2-7 gives the full variable domain: DTGVSQNPRHKITKRGQNVTFRCDPISEHNRLYWYRQTLGQGPEFLTYFQNEAQLEKSRLLSDRFSAERPKGSFSTLEIQRTEQGDSAMYLCASSLSTVSSYEQYFGPGTRLTVT.

The rearrangement joins TRBV5-1 to TRBJ1-1; no definite D call. Germline lookup yields CDR1 SGHRS and CDR2 YFSETQ. V was pared by 1 base and J by 5 bases, with 12 bases between. This CDR3 comprises 14 residues. CDR3 residues: CASSLQAFGTEAFF. The CDR3 region has the DNA TGCGCCAGCAGCTTGCAGGCCTTTGGAACTGAAGCTTTCTTT.

This chain links TRBV7-2 with TRBJ2-7; TRBD2 matches at 8 bases. Germline trimming cut 5 bases from V and 1 base from J; bases unmatched to any gene: 13. The CDR3 is made up of 17 amino acids. Per germline, CDR1 SGHTA and CDR2 FQGNSA. The CDR3 here is CASSPRASGSQSYEQYF. The CDR3 nucleotides read TGTGCCAGCAGCCCGAGGGCTAGCGGGTCCCAGTCCTACGAGCAGTACTTC.

This clone was detected only a few times. J is TRBJ1-1 and V is TRBV2, with D maybe TRBD1 (5 bases). Germline V gene data show CDR1 as SNHLY and CDR2 as FYNNEI. This CDR3 is built from 13 residues. Trimming stripped 3 bases from V and 3 bases from J, with 8 bases between. CDR3 sequence (DNA): TGTGCCAGCAGTGAGGGCAGGGACACTGAAGCTTTCTTT. It yields the protein CASSEGRDTEAFF.

CDR3 sequence (DNA): TGTGCCAGCAGCCCAGCGGGGCCGATTGAAGCTTTCTTT. Translating gives CASSPAGPIEAFF. V is TRBV7-2 and J is TRBJ1-1; D is possibly TRBD1 (5 bases). V was pared by 5 bases and J by 7 bases, with 14 bases between. Germline V gene sequence: CDR1 SGHTA, CDR2 FQGNSA. This CDR3 is built from 13 residues. The full variable domain, completed using reference TRBV7-2 and TRBJ1-1, is GAGVSQSPSNKVTEKGKDVELRCDPISGHTALYWYRQSLGQGLEFLIYFQGNSAPDKSGLPSDRFSAERTGGSVSTLTIQRTQQEDSAVYLCASSPAGPIEAFFGQGTRLTVV.

The gene calls are TRBV6-1 and TRBJ2-3, with 10 bases that match TRBD2. This CDR3 is built from 14 residues. The V and J ends lost 2 bases and 8 bases, in that order; junction bases with no gene match: 4. CDR1 and CDR2 (germline): MNHNS, SASEGT. The chain's CDR3 is CASSERTSGRTQYF. The CDR3 DNA reads as TGTGCCAGCAGTGAACGGACTAGCGGCCGTACGCAGTATTTT.

A single count supports this clone. The chain employs TRBV12-5 and TRBJ2-7, with D hard to call. Per germline, CDR1 LGHNT and CDR2 FRNRAP. V lost 5 bases and J 3 bases, leaving 17 bases between the germline ends. This CDR3 is built from 15 residues. CDR3 sequence: CASGPGPEADYEQYF. In DNA form, the CDR3 reads TGTGCTAGTGGTCCTGGTCCCGAGGCAGACTACGAGCAGTACTTC.

This chain connects TRBV19 to TRBJ2-7, with TRBD1 identical over 8 bases. This CDR3 is built from 14 residues. From germline, CDR1 is LNHDA and CDR2 SQIVND (reference sequence). Trimming at V came to 1 base and at J to 5 bases, leaving 4 bases not matched to a gene. The CDR3 DNA is TGTGCCAGTAGTATAGGTGAGACAGGGGACGAGCAGTACTTC. It specifies CASSIGETGDEQYF.

The genes are TRBV5-8 and TRBJ1-6; 8 nucleotides agree with TRBD1. The CDR3 consists of 15 residues. The germline V gene has CDR1 SGHTS and CDR2 YDEGEE. Unmatched junction bases numbered 7, after V lost 2 bases and J lost 9 bases. CDR3 in DNA: TGTGCCAGCAGCTTTTCTCAGGGGGCAATTTCACCCCTCCACTTT. This sequence encodes CASSFSQGAISPLHF.

This sequence joins TRBV7-9 and TRBJ2-5; D gene ambiguous. V was pared by 5 bases and J by 2 bases, with 9 bases between. The CDR3 has 13 residues. In germline, CDR1 is SEHNR, CDR2 FQNEAQ (reference sequence). Here the CDR3 reads CASSLRLQETQYF. Here the CDR3 DNA reads TGTGCCAGCAGCCTCCGTCTACAAGAGACCCAGTACTTC.

The chain links TRBV7-2 to TRBJ2-7; D remains ambiguous. This CDR3 is built from 14 residues. Germline V gene lookup returns CDR1 SGHTA and CDR2 FQGNSA. Trimming cost V 1 base and J 3 bases, with 10 bases left between them. The CDR3 loop is CASSLVRLNYEQYF. In nucleotides, the CDR3 is TGTGCCAGCAGCTTAGTCCGACTTAACTACGAGCAGTACTTC.

The chain combines TRBV6-1 with TRBJ1-5; 9 positions match TRBD1. The CDR3 is 15 residues long. Trimming cost V 7 bases and J 0 bases; bases outside gene matches: 4. Germline CDR1 and CDR2: MNHNS and SASEGT. CDR3 nucleotide sequence: TGTGCCAGCACTGGGGACAGGGCTAGCAATCAGCCCCAGCATTTT. Its protein product is CASTGDRASNQPQHF.

V and J are TRBV19 and TRBJ1-3, with 11 positions matching TRBD1. Trimming at V came to 5 bases and at J to 0 bases, leaving 9 bases not matched to a gene. Looked up from germline, CDR1 is LNHDA and CDR2 is SQIVND (reference sequence). The CDR3 is 18 amino acids. Here the CDR3 reads CASSRRGQGAYSGNTIYF. CDR3 DNA sequence: TGTGCCAGTAGTCGCCGAGGACAGGGGGCCTACTCTGGAAACACCATATATTTT.

This sequence joins TRBV18 and TRBJ2-5; no firm D call. This CDR3 comprises 12 residues. Germline assignment: CDR1 KGHSH and CDR2 LQKENI. V was trimmed by 1 base and J by 5 bases, leaving 5 bases between them. The CDR3 sequence: CASSPLMETQYF. For the CDR3, the DNA is TGTGCCAGCTCACCACTAATGGAGACCCAGTACTTC.

The V gene is TRBV15, the J gene TRBJ2-7, with 7 nucleotides matching TRBD1. The V and J ends lost 4 bases and 7 bases, in that order; junction bases with no gene match: 10. This CDR3 comprises 14 residues. Germline V gives CDR1 LNHNV, CDR2 YYDKDF (reference sequence). The CDR3 nucleotides are TGTGCCACCAGCAACGGACAGGCGGGTCGAGAGCAGTACTTC. Encoded protein: CATSNGQAGREQYF.

The rearrangement links TRBV6-1 to TRBJ1-5, with 8 bases identical to TRBD1. Germline loops: CDR1 MNHNS, CDR2 SASEGT. The CDR3 covers 15 residues. V was pared by 3 bases and J by 6 bases, with 7 bases of the junction left unmatched. Written as DNA, the CDR3 is TGTGCCAGCAGTGATATGACAGGGGAGGCTCAGCCCCAGCATTTT. Its translation: CASSDMTGEAQPQHF.

This chain links TRBV6-4 with TRBJ2-2; the D gene is possibly TRBD1 (6 bases). CDR3 size: 13 residues. Germline loops: CDR1 MRHNA, CDR2 SNTAGT. Deletions cut 4 bases from V and 3 bases from J, with 6 bases between. The CDR3 nucleotides are TGTGCCAGCAGTGGACAGGACACCGGGGAGCTGTTTTTT. This codes for CASSGQDTGELFF.

The chain recombines TRBV29-1 with TRBJ1-2; D not resolved. From germline, CDR1 is SQVTM and CDR2 ANQGSEA. The CDR3 covers 13 residues. V was cut by 4 bases and J by 8 bases, with 17 bases left in between. CDR3 sequence reads: CSVVRPPPGGYTF. The CDR3 nucleotides read TGCAGCGTTGTGCGGCCCCCGCCTGGGGGCTACACCTTC.